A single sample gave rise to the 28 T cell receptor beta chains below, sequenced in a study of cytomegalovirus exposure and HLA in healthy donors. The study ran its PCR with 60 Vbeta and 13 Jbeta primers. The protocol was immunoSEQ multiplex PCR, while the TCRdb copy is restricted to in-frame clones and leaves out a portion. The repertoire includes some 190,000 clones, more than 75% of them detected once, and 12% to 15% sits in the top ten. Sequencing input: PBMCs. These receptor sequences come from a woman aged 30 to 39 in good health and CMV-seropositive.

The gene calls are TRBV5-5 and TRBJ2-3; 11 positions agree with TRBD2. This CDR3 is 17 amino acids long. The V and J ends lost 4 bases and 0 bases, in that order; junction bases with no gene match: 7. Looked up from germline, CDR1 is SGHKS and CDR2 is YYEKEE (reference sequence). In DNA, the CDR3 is TGTGCCAGCAGCACGAGACTAGCGGGGACTAGCACAGATACGCAGTATTTT. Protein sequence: CASSTRLAGTSTDTQYF. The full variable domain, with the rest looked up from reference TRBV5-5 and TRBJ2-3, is DAGVTQSPTHLIKTRGQQVTLRCSPISGHKSVSWYQQVLGQGPQFIFQYYEKEERGRGNFPDRFSARQFPNYSSELNVNALLLGDSALYLCASSTRLAGTSTDTQYFGPGTRLTVL.

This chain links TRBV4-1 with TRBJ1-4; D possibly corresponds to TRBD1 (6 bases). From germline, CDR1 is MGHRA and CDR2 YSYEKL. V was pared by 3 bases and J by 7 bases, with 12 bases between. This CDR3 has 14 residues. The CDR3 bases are TGCGCCAGCAGCCACTCGGGGGGCAGTGAAAAACTGTTTTTT. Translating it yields CASSHSGGSEKLFF.

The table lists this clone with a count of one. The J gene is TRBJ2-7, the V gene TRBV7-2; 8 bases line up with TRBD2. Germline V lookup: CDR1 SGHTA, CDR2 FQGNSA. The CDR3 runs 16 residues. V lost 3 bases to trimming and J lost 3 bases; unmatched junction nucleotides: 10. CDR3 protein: CASSFIVWAGGYEQYF. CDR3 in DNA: TGTGCCAGCAGCTTTATTGTGTGGGCGGGAGGCTACGAGCAGTACTTC.

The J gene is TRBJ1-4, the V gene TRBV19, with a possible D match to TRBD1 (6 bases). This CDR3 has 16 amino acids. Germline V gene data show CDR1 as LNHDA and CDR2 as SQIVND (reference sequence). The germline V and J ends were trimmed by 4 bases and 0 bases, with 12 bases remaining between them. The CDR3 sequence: CASSTRGGATNEKLFF. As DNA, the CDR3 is TGTGCCAGTAGTACGCGAGGGGGTGCAACTAATGAAAAACTGTTTTTT.

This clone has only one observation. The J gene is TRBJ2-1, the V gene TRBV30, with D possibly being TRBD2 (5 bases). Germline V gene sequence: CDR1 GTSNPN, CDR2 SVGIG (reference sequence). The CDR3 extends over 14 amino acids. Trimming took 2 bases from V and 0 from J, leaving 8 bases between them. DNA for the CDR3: TGTGCCTGGAGTTGGGCGGGCTCCTACAATGAGCAGTTCTTC. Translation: CAWSWAGSYNEQFF.

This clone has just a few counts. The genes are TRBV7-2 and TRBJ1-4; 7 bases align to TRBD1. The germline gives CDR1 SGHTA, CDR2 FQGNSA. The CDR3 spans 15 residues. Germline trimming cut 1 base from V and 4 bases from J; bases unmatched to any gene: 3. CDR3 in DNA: TGTGCCAGCAGCTTAGACAGGGGCGGTAATGAAAAACTGTTTTTT. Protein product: CASSLDRGGNEKLFF. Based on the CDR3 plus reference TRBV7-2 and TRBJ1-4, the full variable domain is GAGVSQSPSNKVTEKGKDVELRCDPISGHTALYWYRQSLGQGLEFLIYFQGNSAPDKSGLPSDRFSAERTGGSVSTLTIQRTQQEDSAVYLCASSLDRGGNEKLFFGSGTQLSVL.

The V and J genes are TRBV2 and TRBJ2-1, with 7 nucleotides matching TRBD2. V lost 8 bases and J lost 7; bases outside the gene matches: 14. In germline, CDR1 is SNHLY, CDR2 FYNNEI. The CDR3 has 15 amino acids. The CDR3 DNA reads TGTGCCAGCGCCAGGGAGGGCATTGGAAAAAATGAGCAGTTCTTC. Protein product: CASAREGIGKNEQFF.

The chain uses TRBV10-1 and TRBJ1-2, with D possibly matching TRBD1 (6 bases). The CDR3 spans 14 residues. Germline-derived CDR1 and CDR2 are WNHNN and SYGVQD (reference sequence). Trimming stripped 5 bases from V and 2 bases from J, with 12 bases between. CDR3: CASSPGHSNYGYTF. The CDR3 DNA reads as TGCGCCAGCAGTCCGGGACACTCCAACTATGGCTACACCTTC.

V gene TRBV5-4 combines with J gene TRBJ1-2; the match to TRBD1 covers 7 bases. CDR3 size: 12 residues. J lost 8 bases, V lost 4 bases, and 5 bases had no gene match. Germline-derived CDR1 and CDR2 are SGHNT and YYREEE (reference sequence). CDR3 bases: TGTGCCAGCAGCACGGGGACAGAAGGCTACACCTTC. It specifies CASSTGTEGYTF.

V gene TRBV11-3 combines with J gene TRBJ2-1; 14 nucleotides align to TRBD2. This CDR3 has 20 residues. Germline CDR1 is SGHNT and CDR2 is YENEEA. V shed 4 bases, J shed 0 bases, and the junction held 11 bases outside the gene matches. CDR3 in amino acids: CASSSGTGTSGGHSYNEQFF. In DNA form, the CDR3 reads TGTGCCAGCAGCTCCGGGACCGGGACTAGCGGGGGACACTCCTACAATGAGCAGTTCTTC.

The CDR3 spells CASSPRRGIKNIQYF. The CDR3 bases are TGTGCCAGCAGTCCGAGAAGGGGGATCAAAAACATTCAGTACTTC. This chain uses TRBV28 with TRBJ2-4, with D possibly being TRBD1 (6 bases). In germline, CDR1 is MDHEN, CDR2 SYDVKM. CDR3 length: 15 residues. The V end lost 5 bases, the J end lost 3 bases, and 14 bases lay between the germline ends.

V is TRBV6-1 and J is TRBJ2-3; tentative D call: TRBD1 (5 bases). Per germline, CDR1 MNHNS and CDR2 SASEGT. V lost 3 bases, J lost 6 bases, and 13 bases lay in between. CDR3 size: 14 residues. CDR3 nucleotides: TGTGCCAGCAGTGACAACAGGCCAGGGGATACGCAGTATTTT. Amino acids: CASSDNRPGDTQYF.

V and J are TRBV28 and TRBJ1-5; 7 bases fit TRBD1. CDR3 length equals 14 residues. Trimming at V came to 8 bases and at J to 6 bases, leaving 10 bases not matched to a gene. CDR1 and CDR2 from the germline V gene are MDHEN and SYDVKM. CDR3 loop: CASGTGVESQPQHF. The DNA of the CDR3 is TGTGCCAGCGGAACAGGGGTGGAAAGTCAGCCCCAGCATTTT.

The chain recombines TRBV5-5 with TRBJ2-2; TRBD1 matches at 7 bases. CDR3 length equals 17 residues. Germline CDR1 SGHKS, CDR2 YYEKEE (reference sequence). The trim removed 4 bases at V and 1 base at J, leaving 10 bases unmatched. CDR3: CASSLARTGLNTGELFF. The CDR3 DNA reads TGTGCCAGCAGCCTGGCTAGGACAGGACTGAACACCGGGGAGCTGTTTTTT.

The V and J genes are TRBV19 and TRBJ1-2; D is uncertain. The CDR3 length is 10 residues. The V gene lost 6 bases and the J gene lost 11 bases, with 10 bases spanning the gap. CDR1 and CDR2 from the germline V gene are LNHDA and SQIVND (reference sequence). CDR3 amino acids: CASSPPRYTF. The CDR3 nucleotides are TGTGCCAGTAGCCCCCCCCGTTACACCTTC.

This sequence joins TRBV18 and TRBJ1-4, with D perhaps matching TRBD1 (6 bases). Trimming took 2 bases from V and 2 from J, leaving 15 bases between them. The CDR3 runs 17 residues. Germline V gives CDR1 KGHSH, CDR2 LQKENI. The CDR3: CASSPVDRLATNEKLFF. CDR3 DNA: TGTGCCAGCTCACCAGTCGACAGGTTGGCCACTAATGAAAAACTGTTTTTT.

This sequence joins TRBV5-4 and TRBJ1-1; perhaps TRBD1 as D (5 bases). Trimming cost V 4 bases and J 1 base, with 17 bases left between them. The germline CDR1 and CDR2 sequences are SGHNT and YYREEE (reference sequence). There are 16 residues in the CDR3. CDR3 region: CASSGTIDRRNTEAFF. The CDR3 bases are TGTGCCAGCAGCGGCACAATTGACAGACGGAACACTGAAGCTTTCTTT. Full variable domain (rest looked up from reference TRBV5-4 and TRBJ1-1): ETGVTQSPTHLIKTRGQQVTLRCSSQSGHNTVSWYQQALGQGPQFIFQYYREEENGRGNFPPRFSGLQFPNYSSELNVNALELDDSALYLCASSGTIDRRNTEAFFGQGTRLTVV.

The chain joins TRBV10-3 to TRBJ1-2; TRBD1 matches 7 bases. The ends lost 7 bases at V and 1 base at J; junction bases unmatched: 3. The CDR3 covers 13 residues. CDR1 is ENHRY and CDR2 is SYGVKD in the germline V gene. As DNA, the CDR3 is TGTGCCATCACACAGGGGTATAACTATGGCTACACCTTC. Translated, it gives CAITQGYNYGYTF.

The CDR3 DNA follows: TGTGCCAGCAGTTTACTTCGGACAGGGGGCGGGAATGAGCAGTTCTTC. Its translation is CASSLLRTGGGNEQFF. The chain employs TRBV27 and TRBJ2-1; 11 nucleotides agree with TRBD1. The length of the CDR3 is 16 residues. Trimming cost V 2 bases and J 7 bases; bases outside gene matches: 7. Germline V lookup: CDR1 MNHEY, CDR2 SMNVEV (reference sequence).

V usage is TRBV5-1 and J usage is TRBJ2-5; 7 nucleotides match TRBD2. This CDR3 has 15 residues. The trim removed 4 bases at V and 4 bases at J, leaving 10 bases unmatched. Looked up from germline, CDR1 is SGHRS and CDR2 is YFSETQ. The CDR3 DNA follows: TGCGCCAGCAGCCCTAGCCCGGGGGAGGGAGAGACCCAGTACTTC. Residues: CASSPSPGEGETQYF.

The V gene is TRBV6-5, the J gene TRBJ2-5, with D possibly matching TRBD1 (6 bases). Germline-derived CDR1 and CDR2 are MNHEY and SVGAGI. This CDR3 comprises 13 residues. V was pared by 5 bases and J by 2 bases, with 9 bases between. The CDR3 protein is CASSGQLQETQYF. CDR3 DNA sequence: TGTGCCAGCAGTGGACAGCTACAAGAGACCCAGTACTTC.

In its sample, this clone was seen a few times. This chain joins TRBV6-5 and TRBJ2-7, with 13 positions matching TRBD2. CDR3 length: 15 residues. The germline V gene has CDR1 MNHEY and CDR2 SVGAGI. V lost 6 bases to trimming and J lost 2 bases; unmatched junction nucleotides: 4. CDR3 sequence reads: CASRLTSGRAYEQYF. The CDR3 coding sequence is TGTGCCAGCAGGCTTACTAGCGGGAGGGCCTACGAGCAGTACTTC.

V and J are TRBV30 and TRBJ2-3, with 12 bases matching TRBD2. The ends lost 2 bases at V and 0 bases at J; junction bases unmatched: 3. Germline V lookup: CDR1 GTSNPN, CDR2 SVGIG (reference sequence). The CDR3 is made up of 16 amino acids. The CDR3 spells CAWSRGLAGSTDTQYF. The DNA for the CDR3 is TGTGCCTGGAGTCGAGGACTAGCGGGGAGCACAGATACGCAGTATTTT.

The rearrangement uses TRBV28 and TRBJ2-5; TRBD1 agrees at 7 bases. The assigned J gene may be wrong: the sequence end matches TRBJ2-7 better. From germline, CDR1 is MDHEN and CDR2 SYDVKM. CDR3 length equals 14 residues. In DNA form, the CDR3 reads TGTGCCAGCAGCCTGACAGGGAGCTCCTACGAGCAGTACTTC. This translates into CASSLTGSSYEQYF.

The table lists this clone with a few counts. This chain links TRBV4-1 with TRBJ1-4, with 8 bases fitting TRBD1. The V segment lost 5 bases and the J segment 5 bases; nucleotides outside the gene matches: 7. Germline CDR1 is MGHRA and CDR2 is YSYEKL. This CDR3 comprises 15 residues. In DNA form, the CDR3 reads TGCGCCAGCAGCAGTGCCGGGACAGGCAATGAAAAACTGTTTTTT. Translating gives CASSSAGTGNEKLFF.

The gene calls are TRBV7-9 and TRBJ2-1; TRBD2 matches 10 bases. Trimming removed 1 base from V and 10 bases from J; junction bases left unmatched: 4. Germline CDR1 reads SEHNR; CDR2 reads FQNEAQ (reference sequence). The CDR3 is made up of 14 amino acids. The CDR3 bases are TGTGCCAGCAGCTTAGTCTCTAGCGGGGGAGAGCAGTTCTTC. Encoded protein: CASSLVSSGGEQFF.

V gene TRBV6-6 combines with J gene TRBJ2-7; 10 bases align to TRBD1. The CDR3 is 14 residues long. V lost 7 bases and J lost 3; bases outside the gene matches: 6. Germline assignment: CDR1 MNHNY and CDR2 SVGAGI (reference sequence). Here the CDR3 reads CASKEGTGDYEQYF. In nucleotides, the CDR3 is TGTGCCAGCAAAGAAGGGACAGGGGACTACGAGCAGTACTTC.

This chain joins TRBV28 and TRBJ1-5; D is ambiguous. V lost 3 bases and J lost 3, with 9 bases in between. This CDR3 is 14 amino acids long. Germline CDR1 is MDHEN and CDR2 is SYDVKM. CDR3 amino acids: CASSLILPNQPQHF. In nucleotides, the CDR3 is TGTGCCAGCAGTTTGATACTCCCCAATCAGCCCCAGCATTTT.